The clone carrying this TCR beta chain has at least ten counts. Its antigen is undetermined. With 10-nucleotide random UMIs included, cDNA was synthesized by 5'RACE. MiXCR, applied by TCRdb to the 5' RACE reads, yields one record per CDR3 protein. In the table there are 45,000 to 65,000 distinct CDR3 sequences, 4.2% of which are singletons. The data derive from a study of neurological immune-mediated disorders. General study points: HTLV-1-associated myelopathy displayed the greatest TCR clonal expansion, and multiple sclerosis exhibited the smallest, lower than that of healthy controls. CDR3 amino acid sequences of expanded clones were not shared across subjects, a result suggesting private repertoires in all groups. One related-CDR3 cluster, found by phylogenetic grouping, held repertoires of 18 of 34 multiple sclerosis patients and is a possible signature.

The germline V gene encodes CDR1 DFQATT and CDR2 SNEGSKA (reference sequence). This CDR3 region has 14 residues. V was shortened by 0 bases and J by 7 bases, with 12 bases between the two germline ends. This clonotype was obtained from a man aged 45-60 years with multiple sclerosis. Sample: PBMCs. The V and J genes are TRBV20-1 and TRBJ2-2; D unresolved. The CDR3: CSAREGQRGGELFF. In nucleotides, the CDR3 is TGCAGTGCTAGAGAGGGTCAGCGTGGCGGGGAGCTGTTTTTT.